The sequence of this TCR beta chain was determined in a study of cytomegalovirus exposure and HLA in healthy donors (dated by TCRdb to between 2016 and 2019). Background on the whole study: An earlier analysis of 550 to 700 of the donors reported more than 250 Gb of sequence data and some 120 million unique TCR beta sequences from about 179 million T cells. The genetic ancestry cluster associated with self-reported Caucasian donors included around four fifths of the roughly 410 genotyped donors. All discovery cohort repertoires had been generated on a single sequencing platform. In the later analysis, no new phenotypic data were used to find candidate immune exposures; instead, reliance was placed on TCR beta sequences and their occurrence across donors. Typing coverage differed by locus: A, B, C, DRB1 and DQB1 were typed in about 629-630 donors, DQA1 in about 510, DPA1 in 600 to 610, and DPB1 in 450 to 490. The study aimed to test whether cataloging public T cell receptors could reveal signatures of past pathogen exposure. A later analysis re-analyzed previously published TCR beta repertoires from 550 to 700 donors and added high-resolution HLA genotyping to study TCR occurrence patterns. Genome-wide SNP genotypes for about 65% of the roughly 700 donors were used in a later genetic analysis, which treated that subset as a discovery cohort. Five DR-DQ haplotypes were handled as single units for association and clustering because linkage in the cohort was strong. Both class I and class II loci were covered by HLA typing, at four-digit resolution. An early release covering roughly 640 HLA-typed donors comprised approximately 290 gigabases of sequencing data and tens of millions of unique TCR sequences. To predict cytomegalovirus infection status, the study brought together high-throughput TCR immunosequencing, statistical association of individual TCRs with disease status, and machine learning. Donor age, sex, ethnicity and CMV serostatus were compiled together with the repertoire data. Besides the first cohort of roughly 700 subjects, a separate validation cohort made up of 120 different subjects was used. Using immunosequencing, the study profiled T cell repertoires from around 680 subjects and related those repertoires to cytomegalovirus serostatus. On average, around 240,000 unique TCR beta nucleotide sequences were sequenced per donor among about 400 genotyped donors of the cohort, with about 19% of those sequences being non-productive. An earlier analysis of roughly 600 of the donors used high-throughput TCR beta sequencing to judge whether each TCR beta V gene segment behaved as functional or pseudogenic.

This clone has more than one count but fewer than ten. Its antigen is currently not known. No qualities accompany the bases; no much larger clone lies one base away. Points the paper makes about the study in general: A cluster of highly shared sequence variants was judged likely to represent a technical artifact of the sequencing pipeline. The only immune exposure information available for the cohort was CMV serostatus. In a later analysis, TCR association rates were found to vary across HLA loci, with the most associated TCRs seen for DRB1 alleles and the fewest for HLA-C alleles. In a later genetic analysis, fewer N-insertions in productive TCRs were reported among donors in an Asian-associated ancestry cluster than the roughly 700-donor mean. V-gene and J-gene trimming of TCR beta chains was associated with a missense DCLRE1C variant in a later genetic analysis, and the association was replicated in an independent cohort. Roughly uniform sequencing depth across donors was assumed in presence/absence analyses, although this assumption may not hold. A later analysis associated about 17,000 TCR beta sequences with specific HLA alleles at a false discovery rate of 0.05. In a later analysis, most CMV-associated TCR beta chains were found to appear HLA-restricted, with HLA associations seemingly driven largely by CMV exposure. In an earlier analysis of about 540 of the donors, most TCR beta V segments were observed in productive rearrangements about 90% or about 30% of the time, broadly matching IMGT annotations. The cohort was sequenced for TCR beta chains only, and without alpha or paired-chain data the features that could be detected were limited. Because counts were too low, roughly 16 rarely observed V segments, including chromosome 9 orphons, were excluded from the earlier analysis of 587 of the donors. In the study, around 150 TCR beta chains were listed as associated with cytomegalovirus. HLA typing was unavailable for some donors at each locus, so association tests used only the typed subset. Compared with equally common non-associated chains, HLA-associated TCR beta chains in a later analysis were more clonally expanded and had lower generation probabilities. In a later analysis, several top co-occurrence clusters were reported to appear linked to parvovirus B19, influenza, CMV and Epstein-Barr virus. Because the 87-base-pair reads could not distinguish some IMGT-functional V segments, including TRBV6-2 and TRBV6-3, those segments were excluded. In vitro tests confirmed that three of the cytomegalovirus-associated TCR beta chains recognize cytomegalovirus antigens. The authors suggested that the approach could potentially be generalized to other disease states and immunological phenotypes. A further reported finding was that TCR beta sequences accurately predicted the HLA-A and HLA-B alleles for most subjects in the first cohort. While some public TCRs were present in many individuals, most TCR sequences turned up only very rarely across donors. When HLA alleles, especially DR and DQ, strongly co-occurred, TCR associations were difficult to assign to individual alleles. The classifier was reported to diagnose cytomegalovirus status with high specificity and sensitivity in both the original cohort and the validation cohort. Correlated functional status among segregating V segments might be attributable to linkage disequilibrium, but an unknown experimental factor could not be ruled out.

The method was the immunoSEQ multiplex PCR assay. The multiplex PCR relied on a mix of 60 forward primers for TCR Vbeta segments and 13 reverse primers for TCR Jbeta segments. A multiplex PCR assay on genomic DNA amplified the CDR3 region of rearranged TCR beta genes. Amplified TCR beta libraries were sequenced as 87-base-pair reads on the Illumina HiSeq System. From the authors' description of their analysis: In a later analysis, about 80 million unique TCR beta chains were counted across the 666 repertoires, and about 9.9 million of these chains were shared by at least two donors. To remove PCR and sequencing errors, raw reads were error-corrected and collapsed into unique sequences using a nearest-neighbor algorithm that merged closely related sequences. Alignment of CDR3 sequences to IMGT reference sequences was used to assign V, D and J gene segments. For a sequence to be retained, a match of at least six nucleotides to both a V gene segment and a J gene segment was required. A rearrangement counted as productive if the CDR3 had no stop codons and remained in frame with V and J, and every other rearrangement counted as non-productive. Following IMGT convention, CDR3 was defined as the stretch from the second conserved V-encoded cysteine up to the conserved J-encoded phenylalanine. In an earlier analysis of around 570 of the donors, sequences lacking an unambiguous match to a single V gene segment were excluded. An earlier analysis of almost 600 of the donors classified V segments as functional when productive rearrangements were above 56.7% and as segregating when the standard deviation between donors was above 5%. A statistical classification framework was developed to diagnose cytomegalovirus status using the catalog of TCR beta chain sequences. V and J gene assignment, in a later analysis, came from comparing TCR nucleotide sequences with IMGT/GENE-DB human TR gene sequences. In a later analysis, CDR3 sequences and most-parsimonious VDJ recombination scenarios were assigned using the TCRdist pipeline. In a later analysis, each TCR beta chain was defined by its CDR3 amino acid sequence together with its V-gene family, and reads lacking a unique V-gene family were excluded. To address suspected cross-contamination and a sequencing artifact, a later analysis removed a few hundred highly shared, low-generation-probability nucleotide sequences. A later analysis calculated a clonal expansion index for each public chain from normalized within-repertoire ranks of inferred template counts. In a later analysis, generation probabilities were computed with a VDJ recombination model fitted to out-of-frame rearrangements, and the resulting probabilities were checked against IGoR. In a later analysis, hypergeometric tests were used to score TCR-TCR, TCR-HLA and TCR-CMV co-occurrence, with a repertoire-size bias correction applied to TCR pairs. A later analysis estimated false discovery rates by permuting HLA or CMV assignments 20 times. In a later analysis, co-occurring TCRs were grouped using DBSCAN, and TCRdist sequence similarity was added for clustering within HLA-allele-positive subsets. Repertoires with fewer than 30,000 or more than 120,000 public chains, plus five repertoires with anomalous nucleotide sharing, were excluded from co-occurrence clustering. Sourced from immuneACCESS, this table was stored by TCRdb with only in-frame sequences that have V and J called. A share of the clones is absent; for the studies checked, an unresolved V gene accounts for under half, and the remainder has no known explanation. The V and J calls and clone size are taken from that table; D and trimming were inferred from the DNA. The sample profile shows around 140,000 clones; roughly 80% of them were found once. The ten largest account for approximately 7% of the sample.

A distance of 11 bases separates the germline ends of V and J, which lose 4 bases and 6 bases respectively. The germline V gene supplies CDR1 SGHRS and CDR2 YFSETQ. The CDR3 sequence holds 14 residues, the cysteine and phenylalanine included. The read is trimmed to its CDR3 DNA, 42 bases read in frame from base 1. The cohort was made up of approximately 670 healthy bone marrow donors. At the time of sampling, all cohort members were nominally healthy, though unrecorded immune exposures were likely present. The donor was CMV seronegative and was included in the group of several hundred seronegative cohort members. Each donor provided a peripheral blood sample, and peripheral blood mononuclear cells were used for TCR beta sequencing. Genomic DNA was extracted from the blood cell samples with the Qiagen DNeasy Blood Extraction Kit.

The specimen was PBMCs. The sequence derives from a male donor in good health and CMV-seronegative. The rearrangement joined TRBV5-1 to TRBJ1-6, with TRBD1 perhaps the D gene, on 5 matching bases. This receptor carries the CDR3 CASSGGTTNSPLHF. The DNA sequence reads TGCGCCAGCAGCGGCGGGACCACTAATTCACCCCTCCACTTT.